This entry lists 12 T cell receptor beta chains sequenced from one sample in a study of Graves' ophthalmopathy and Graves' hyperthyroidism (dated by TCRdb to 2016 to 2019). Sequencing used an Illumina HiSeq 2000. TCR beta CDR3 regions were amplified from RNA transcripts for repertoire sequencing. A first-round RT-PCR used HTBI primers with the Qiagen OneStep RT-PCR kit, followed by a second-round multiplex PCR, size selection and purification. The raw public reads went through TCRdb reprocessing: fastp at Q25, MiXCR clone calling, in-frame beta chains kept. CDR3 protein sequences are deduplicated, and each keeps its most common genes and DNA. The sample table records some 15,000 distinct CDR3 sequences; roughly 50% of these occur just once. Clones ranked in the top ten supply 40% to 50% of the sample. The sequencing input was peripheral blood. These receptors all come from a woman aged 25 to 45 with Graves' ophthalmopathy. Donor details come from another sample of the same person, matched by shared clones.

This clonotype has at least ten counts. This rearrangement joins TRBV7-9 to TRBJ1-6; 7 bases fit TRBD1. Germline V gene lookup returns CDR1 SEHNR and CDR2 FQNEAQ (reference sequence). V lost 7 bases, J lost 7 bases, and 7 bases stayed unmatched. This CDR3 has 14 amino acids. This CDR3 reads CASIGGGGNSPLHF. The CDR3 coding sequence is TGTGCCAGCATCGGAGGGGGCGGGAATTCACCCCTCCACTTT.

This clonotype appeared a few times. This sequence joins TRBV5-1 and TRBJ2-2; possibly TRBD1 or TRBD2 for D (6 bases each). The CDR3 spans 12 residues. Looked up from germline, CDR1 is SGHRS and CDR2 is YFSETQ. Trimming removed 5 bases at V and 5 bases at J, with 7 bases between. The CDR3 nucleotides read TGCGCCAGCAGAGGGGGGACCGGGGAGCTGTTTTTT. As protein: CASRGGTGELFF.

This sequence joins TRBV20-1 and TRBJ2-2, with D perhaps matching TRBD1 (6 bases). Trimming took off 5 bases at V and 0 bases at J, with 13 bases between the two ends. This CDR3 spans 15 amino acids. Germline CDR1 and CDR2: DFQATT and SNEGSKA (reference sequence). DNA of the CDR3: TGCAGTGCTCGCCAACAGGGAACGAACACCGGGGAGCTGTTTTTT. Translation gives CSARQQGTNTGELFF.

This clonotype was found once. This rearrangement joins TRBV2 to TRBJ2-1; D is possibly TRBD1 or TRBD2 (6 bases each). The V gene's germline CDR1 is SNHLY and CDR2 FYNNEI. Between the trimmed V and J ends, which lost 4 bases and 12 bases, there was a span of 13 bases. The length of the CDR3 is 12 residues. The CDR3 spells CASSGGATVQFF. The CDR3 coding sequence is TGTGCCAGCAGTGGGGGGGCAACGGTGCAGTTCTTC.

This sequence joins TRBV6-5 and TRBJ2-7; 9 bases match TRBD1. The J segment lost 4 bases and the V segment lost 0 bases, leaving 1 base of the junction unmatched. CDR3 length equals 14 residues. Germline V gives CDR1 MNHEY, CDR2 SVGAGI. The CDR3 sequence: CASSYSGTGYEQYF. CDR3 bases: TGTGCCAGCAGTTACTCTGGGACAGGGTACGAGCAGTACTTC.

The chain employs TRBV6-5 and TRBJ2-6; TRBD1 might be the D (5 bases). CDR1 is MNHEY, CDR2 SVGAGI, per germline. Trimming stripped 1 base from V and 4 bases from J, with 11 bases between. This CDR3 is built from 16 residues. The DNA for the CDR3 is TGTGCCAGCAGTTACTTGGACATTTTCGGGGCCAACGTCCTGACTTTC. It encodes CASSYLDIFGANVLTF.

This clonotype was recorded at least ten times. The gene calls are TRBV20-1 and TRBJ1-2; no clear D gene. Looked up from germline, CDR1 is DFQATT and CDR2 is SNEGSKA (reference sequence). The CDR3 sequence is 13 residues long. The CDR3 coding sequence is TGCAGGCTAAAGCCACCGCTGTTCAGTGGCTACACCTTC. It specifies CRLKPPLFSGYTF.

The table lists this clonotype with a few counts. This sequence joins TRBV20-1 and TRBJ2-1; 9 nucleotides line up with TRBD2. CDR3 size: 15 residues. Per the germline V gene, CDR1 is DFQATT and CDR2 is SNEGSKA (reference sequence). Trimming took 5 bases from V and 5 from J; bases not matched to a gene: 10. CDR3 nucleotides: TGCAGTGCTTATAGCTCTAGCGGGAAAGACAATGAGCAGTTCTTC. Translating it yields CSAYSSSGKDNEQFF.

Comment on this clonotype: Compared with germline, one end of the junction differs, possibly owing to a read error. The genes are TRBV6-1 and TRBJ1-2; D gene uncertain. CDR3 length equals 13 residues. Germline V CDR1 and CDR2: MNHNS, SASEGT. CDR3 in amino acids: CVSSEVGDYGYTF. In DNA, the CDR3 is TGTGTCAGCAGTGAAGTGGGCGACTATGGCTACACCTTC.

Points on this clonotype: A much more abundant neighbour one base away suggests this may be a read error. The J gene is TRBJ2-3, the V gene TRBV27; 7 bases map to TRBD1. The V gene's germline CDR1 is MNHEY and CDR2 SMNVEV (reference sequence). This CDR3 comprises 19 residues. V shed 3 bases, J shed 1 base, and the junction held 16 bases outside the gene matches. CDR3 amino acids: CASSFKGAVGRRGTDTQYF. The CDR3 DNA follows: TGTGCCAGCAGTTTCAAGGGGGCCGTAGGCCGCCGGGGCACAGATACGCAGTATTTT.

In this sample, this clonotype turned up a few times. This chain joins TRBV6-2 or TRBV6-3 and TRBJ1-2; 8 nucleotides line up with TRBD1. Germline V gives CDR1 MNHEY, CDR2 SVGEGT. Germline trimming cut 2 bases from V and 1 base from J; bases unmatched to any gene: 9. The CDR3 length is 17 residues. The CDR3, as DNA: TGTGCCAGCAGTTACCCGAGCGACAGGGGAAGTAACTATGGCTACACCTTC. This sequence encodes CASSYPSDRGSNYGYTF.

This clonotype occurred a few times. V and J are TRBV19 and TRBJ2-2, with D perhaps matching TRBD2 (5 bases). The CDR3 has 13 residues. Trimming removed 7 bases at V and 6 bases at J, with 12 bases between. Germline-derived CDR1 and CDR2 are LNHDA and SQIVND (reference sequence). The CDR3 protein is CASNRGLSGELFF. CDR3 bases: TGTGCCAGTAACCGGGGTCTATCCGGGGAGCTGTTTTTT.